The next 30 T cell receptor beta chains were all read from a single sample in a study of cytomegalovirus exposure and HLA in healthy donors (dated by TCRdb to about 2017). The method behind the library was the immunoSEQ multiplex PCR assay. The multiplex PCR relied on a mix of 60 forward primers for TCR Vbeta segments and 13 reverse primers for TCR Jbeta segments. Drawn from immuneACCESS, this table holds only the in-frame rearrangements with V and J called that TCRdb kept. Clones are partly lost; checked studies trace under half to an unresolved V gene and leave the rest unexplained. This sample gives around 180,000 clones in total; just under 85% of them show up just once. The leading ten clones occupy around 5% of the sample. Sequences were obtained from PBMCs. The origin of the receptors is a girl aged 10-17 years in good health and CMV-seropositive.

The chain has TRBV7-3 and TRBJ2-3; D is unclear. The CDR3 length is 13 residues. V lost 5 bases, J lost 2 bases, and 8 bases lay in between. Germline assignment: CDR1 SGHTA and CDR2 FQGTGA. This CDR3 reads CASSPHNTDTQYF. The CDR3 DNA reads TGTGCCAGCAGCCCACACAACACAGATACGCAGTATTTT.

The CDR3 DNA follows: TGTGCCAGCAGCACCGACCCCGGGGCCTACAATGAGCAGTTCTTC. As protein: CASSTDPGAYNEQFF. The J gene is TRBJ2-1, the V gene TRBV5-4; TRBD2 is a possible D gene (5 bases). This CDR3 contains 15 residues. From germline, CDR1 is SGHNT and CDR2 YYREEE (reference sequence). V lost 4 bases, J lost 2 bases, and 13 bases lay in between.

This rearrangement joins TRBV5-1 to TRBJ1-2; 8 bases line up with TRBD1. The V segment lost 4 bases and the J segment 4 bases; nucleotides outside the gene matches: 12. The germline V gene encodes CDR1 SGHRS and CDR2 YFSETQ. This CDR3 comprises 16 residues. CDR3 sequence: CASSLRDRTSFYGYTF. CDR3 DNA: TGCGCCAGCAGCCTCCGGGACAGGACCTCTTTCTATGGCTACACCTTC.

Worth noting for this clone: This sample includes further DNA sequences coding for the same CDR3. The rearrangement uses TRBV9 and TRBJ2-7, with a weak D call TRBD1 (6 bases). Trimming took 0 bases from V and 3 from J, leaving 10 bases between them. The CDR3 sequence is 14 residues long. Germline assignment: CDR1 SGDLS and CDR2 YYNGEE. CDR3 sequence reads: CASSVGGQSYEQYF. In DNA, the CDR3 is TGTGCCAGCAGCGTAGGCGGACAGAGCTACGAGCAGTACTTC.

The V call is TRBV6-5, the J call TRBJ2-1; possibly TRBD1 for D (7 bases). The germline CDR1 and CDR2 sequences are MNHEY and SVGAGI. The CDR3 is 15 amino acids. Trimming stripped 2 bases from V and 8 bases from J, with 16 bases between. The CDR3 region is CASSYDGRGVDEQFF. CDR3 in DNA: TGTGCCAGCAGTTACGACGGCAGGGGGGTAGATGAGCAGTTCTTC.

This chain links TRBV5-1 with TRBJ1-4; D remains ambiguous. Trimming took off 0 bases at V and 8 bases at J, with 14 bases between the two ends. The CDR3 contains 15 residues. Germline V gene sequence: CDR1 SGHRS, CDR2 YFSETQ. CDR3 residues: CASSLESGSREKLFF. CDR3 sequence (DNA): TGCGCCAGCAGCTTGGAGTCGGGGAGTAGGGAAAAACTGTTTTTT.

The chain carries TRBV5-1 and TRBJ1-1; a weak D match, TRBD1 (5 bases). CDR1 is SGHRS, CDR2 YFSETQ, per germline. Trimming removed 0 bases at V and 7 bases at J, with 7 bases between. The CDR3 has 12 amino acids. CDR3 DNA: TGCGCCAGCAGCTTGGAAGGGGTTGAAGCTTTCTTT. Its translation: CASSLEGVEAFF.

This chain connects TRBV5-1 to TRBJ2-7; possible D gene TRBD1, 6 bases. CDR3 length: 15 amino acids. CDR1 and CDR2 from the germline V gene are SGHRS and YFSETQ. V was pared by 0 bases and J by 3 bases, with 13 bases between. DNA for the CDR3: TGCGCCAGCAGCTTGGCCCAGGGGCCCCTCTACGAGCAGTACTTC. It specifies CASSLAQGPLYEQYF.

This rearrangement joins TRBV6-1 to TRBJ1-3; 8 bases line up with TRBD1. This CDR3 region has 17 residues. Trimming took 2 bases from V and 4 from J; bases not matched to a gene: 10. Germline-derived CDR1 and CDR2 are MNHNS and SASEGT. CDR3 DNA sequence: TGTGCCAGCAGTGAAACTCTCTCCGGGACAGGCGGAAACACCATATATTTT. Translating it yields CASSETLSGTGGNTIYF.

The chain carries TRBV11-2 and TRBJ1-1; TRBD1 might be the D (5 bases). CDR3 size: 15 residues. V dropped 5 bases and J dropped 4 bases, with 17 bases sitting between them. Per germline, CDR1 SGHAT and CDR2 FQNNGV. CDR3 sequence reads: CASSLGVGGSTEAFF. The CDR3, as DNA: TGTGCCAGCAGCCTGGGGGTGGGAGGTTCCACTGAAGCTTTCTTT.

The chain has TRBV7-3 and TRBJ2-2; 8 bases align to TRBD2. V shed 3 bases and J 3 bases; nucleotides not matched to a gene: 6. The CDR3 is 16 amino acids. Germline V gives CDR1 SGHTA, CDR2 FQGTGA. CDR3 protein: CASSLVLAGYTGELFF. The DNA of the CDR3 is TGTGCCAGCAGCTTGGTCCTAGCGGGCTACACCGGGGAGCTGTTTTTT.

The chain carries TRBV5-1 and TRBJ2-7, with D unresolved. Germline V gene sequence: CDR1 SGHRS, CDR2 YFSETQ. This CDR3 spans 13 amino acids. V lost 2 bases and J lost 0, with 6 bases in between. The DNA for the CDR3 is TGCGCCAGCAGCTTCCCCAACTCCTACGAGCAGTACTTC. It yields the protein CASSFPNSYEQYF.

The chain uses TRBV9 and TRBJ1-4, with a possible D match to TRBD1 (5 bases). Deletions cut 4 bases from V and 5 bases from J, with 9 bases between. Per the germline V gene, CDR1 is SGDLS and CDR2 is YYNGEE. The CDR3 runs to 13 residues. The DNA for the CDR3 is TGTGCCAGCAGCAGCAAGGGGAATGAAAAACTGTTTTTT. Protein product: CASSSKGNEKLFF.

This chain uses TRBV7-9 with TRBJ1-1; D not resolved. Germline V gene lookup returns CDR1 SEHNR and CDR2 FQNEAQ (reference sequence). This CDR3 comprises 12 residues. V was shortened by 5 bases and J by 2 bases, with 6 bases between the two germline ends. The CDR3 is CASSTSNTEAFF. The CDR3 DNA follows: TGTGCCAGCAGCACAAGTAACACTGAAGCTTTCTTT.

This clone is a singleton in its sample. Here the CDR3 DNA reads TGTGCCAGCAGCGTCACACAGGGATCGGGCACTGAAGCTTTCTTT. This codes for CASSVTQGSGTEAFF. The genes are TRBV11-2 and TRBJ1-1; a weak D match, TRBD1 (6 bases). V was pared by 5 bases and J by 4 bases, with 17 bases between. The CDR3 has 15 amino acids. Germline V gene data show CDR1 as SGHAT and CDR2 as FQNNGV. Filled out from reference TRBV11-2 and TRBJ1-1, the complete variable domain reads EAGVAQSPRYKIIEKRQSVAFWCNPISGHATLYWYQQILGQGPKLLIQFQNNGVVDDSQLPKDRFSAERLKGVDSTLKIQPAKLEDSAVYLCASSVTQGSGTEAFFGQGTRLTVV.

J is TRBJ1-5 and V is TRBV23-1; D is undetermined. TRBV23-1 carries the ORF label, with uncertain function. Trimming took 2 bases from V and 1 from J, leaving 15 bases between them. The CDR3 loop spans 17 amino acids. The CDR3 is CASSQQVPHFSNQPQHF. CDR3 DNA sequence: TGCGCCAGCAGTCAACAGGTTCCCCATTTCAGCAATCAGCCCCAGCATTTT.

Here the CDR3 reads CASSRQGSLYEQYF. The CDR3 bases are TGTGCCAGCAGTAGGCAGGGGAGTCTATACGAGCAGTACTTC. The chain joins TRBV25-1 to TRBJ2-5, with TRBD1 as a possible D gene (6 bases). The J call could be wrong; TRBJ2-7 is a better fit for the DNA end. CDR3 length: 14 amino acids. Germline CDR1 reads MGHDK; CDR2 reads SYGVNS.

J is TRBJ2-7 and V is TRBV5-6, with 8 bases identical to TRBD1. The CDR3 runs to 17 residues. Trimming took 4 bases from V and 3 from J; bases not matched to a gene: 15. Per germline, CDR1 SGHDT and CDR2 YYEEEE. The CDR3 bases are TGTGCCAGCAGCCTAACACACAGGGGGTTCGCTTTCTACGAGCAGTACTTC. Residues: CASSLTHRGFAFYEQYF.

This rearrangement joins TRBV29-1 to TRBJ2-3; D may be TRBD2 (5 bases). Trimming stripped 6 bases from V and 0 bases from J, with 13 bases between. The CDR3 loop spans 14 amino acids. In germline, CDR1 is SQVTM, CDR2 ANQGSEA. Written as DNA, the CDR3 is TGCAGCGTCTCACATGGACTGAGCACAGATACGCAGTATTTT. Translation: CSVSHGLSTDTQYF.

This clone was observed once. The chain recombines TRBV5-1 with TRBJ1-1; possible D gene TRBD1, 6 bases. The germline V gene encodes CDR1 SGHRS and CDR2 YFSETQ. The CDR3 runs to 16 residues. Trimming shortened V by 1 base and J by 3 bases, and 16 bases separated the two germline ends. In nucleotides, the CDR3 is TGCGCCAGCAGCTTGATGTCAGGGGTACAGGACACTGAAGCTTTCTTT. This translates into CASSLMSGVQDTEAFF.

CDR3 amino acids: CASSAGVNTGELFF. CDR3 sequence (DNA): TGTGCCAGCAGTGCAGGGGTTAACACCGGGGAGCTGTTTTTT. The V gene is TRBV4-2, the J gene TRBJ2-2, with TRBD1 as a possible D gene (6 bases). With 6 bases removed from V and 2 bases from J, the gap between germline ends came to 10 bases. Looked up from germline, CDR1 is LGHNA and CDR2 is YNFKEQ. CDR3 length equals 14 residues.

This clone has just one count. This rearrangement joins TRBV9 to TRBJ1-2, with unresolved D. Germline-derived CDR1 and CDR2 are SGDLS and YYNGEE. The V end was cut by 4 bases, the J end by 0 bases, with 13 bases between. The CDR3 contains 15 residues. The CDR3 reads CASSSSGVPNYGYTF. CDR3 coding DNA: TGTGCCAGCAGCTCCTCAGGCGTACCTAACTATGGCTACACCTTC. Full variable domain (remainder filled in from reference TRBV9 and TRBJ1-2): DSGVTQTPKHLITATGQRVTLRCSPRSGDLSVYWYQQSLDQGLQFLIQYYNGEERAKGNILERFSAQQFPDLHSELNLSSLELGDSALYFCASSSSGVPNYGYTFGSGTRLTVV.

V is TRBV4-1 and J is TRBJ2-7, with TRBD2 identical over 8 bases. The V gene's germline CDR1 is MGHRA and CDR2 YSYEKL. Losses at the gene ends were 1 base for V and 2 bases for J; bases not matched to a gene: 7. CDR3 length equals 16 residues. CDR3 sequence: CASSQGGRGATYEQYF. The CDR3, as DNA: TGCGCCAGCAGCCAAGGAGGGCGGGGGGCAACCTACGAGCAGTACTTC.

This clone was seen more than once but under ten times. The genes are TRBV5-1 and TRBJ2-1; 7 bases line up with TRBD2. The J segment lost 8 bases and the V segment lost 5 bases, leaving 13 bases of the junction unmatched. Germline lookup yields CDR1 SGHRS and CDR2 YFSETQ. CDR3 size: 15 residues. DNA of the CDR3: TGCGCCAGCAGGCCCGGGACTACCCTCGGGGATGAGCAGTTCTTC. Translated, it gives CASRPGTTLGDEQFF.

The chain links TRBV7-9 to TRBJ1-1, with D possibly being TRBD1 (6 bases). The germline V and J ends were trimmed by 3 bases and 7 bases, with 18 bases remaining between them. The CDR3 covers 15 residues. Looked up from germline, CDR1 is SEHNR and CDR2 is FQNEAQ (reference sequence). CDR3 nucleotides: TGTGCCAGCAGCTTGACCGGACAGCTAAGTCTTGAAGCTTTCTTT. It translates to CASSLTGQLSLEAFF.

V and J are TRBV6-1 and TRBJ1-1, with a possible D match to TRBD1 (5 bases). CDR1 is MNHNS, CDR2 SASEGT, per germline. Deletions cut 4 bases from V and 6 bases from J, with 12 bases between. CDR3 size: 13 residues. Written as DNA, the CDR3 is TGTGCCAGCAGTGTAGGAGTAGGGGCTGAAGCTTTCTTT. Translation gives CASSVGVGAEAFF.

The V and J genes are TRBV13 and TRBJ2-2; TRBD1 matches at 9 bases. V dropped 5 bases and J dropped 7; count of bases not matched to a gene: 11. The CDR3 consists of 16 residues. In germline, CDR1 is PRHDT, CDR2 FYEKMQ (reference sequence). For the CDR3, the DNA is TGTGCCAGCAGCCTACCCGGGACAGGGTGGGTCGGGGAGCTGTTTTTT. Translated: CASSLPGTGWVGELFF.

V gene TRBV6-4 combines with J gene TRBJ1-4, with D tentatively TRBD1 (6 bases). V dropped 0 bases and J dropped 12 bases, with 20 bases sitting between them. Germline V gene lookup returns CDR1 MRHNA and CDR2 SNTAGT. The CDR3 runs 16 residues. Written as DNA, the CDR3 is TGTGCCAGCAGTGACTCGACAGGCCCAGAGATTGGTGAACTGTTTTTT. This gives the protein CASSDSTGPEIGELFF.

This chain links TRBV5-4 with TRBJ1-1; no firm D call. This CDR3 contains 15 residues. Trimming cost V 2 bases and J 4 bases, with 15 bases left between them. CDR1 is SGHNT and CDR2 is YYREEE in the germline V gene (reference sequence). The CDR3 coding sequence is TGTGCCAGCAGCTTCCCGACGCTGGGGAGCACTGAAGCTTTCTTT. This translates into CASSFPTLGSTEAFF.

This clone was observed a few times. The rearrangement joins TRBV5-4 to TRBJ1-2, with D possibly TRBD1 on 6 matching bases. Germline V gives CDR1 SGHNT, CDR2 YYREEE (reference sequence). The V end lost 0 bases, the J end lost 4 bases, and 10 bases lay between the germline ends. The CDR3 consists of 14 residues. The CDR3 reads CASSLESRGYGYTF. DNA for the CDR3: TGTGCCAGCAGCTTGGAGTCCAGGGGCTATGGCTACACCTTC. The full variable domain, in which reference TRBV5-4 and TRBJ1-2 provide the parts outside the CDR3, is ETGVTQSPTHLIKTRGQQVTLRCSSQSGHNTVSWYQQALGQGPQFIFQYYREEENGRGNFPPRFSGLQFPNYSSELNVNALELDDSALYLCASSLESRGYGYTFGSGTRLTVV.